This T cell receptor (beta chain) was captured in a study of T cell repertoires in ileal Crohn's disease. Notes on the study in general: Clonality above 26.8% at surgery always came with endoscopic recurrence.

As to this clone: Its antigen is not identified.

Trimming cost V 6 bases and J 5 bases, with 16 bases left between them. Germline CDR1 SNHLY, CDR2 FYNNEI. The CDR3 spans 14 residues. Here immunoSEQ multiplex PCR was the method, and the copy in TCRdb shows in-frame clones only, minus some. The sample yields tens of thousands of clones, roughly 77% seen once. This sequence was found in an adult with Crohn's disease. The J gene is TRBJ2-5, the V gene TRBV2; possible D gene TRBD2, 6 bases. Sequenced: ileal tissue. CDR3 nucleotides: TGTGCCAGCAGGGGGACTGGGGCAGGGGAGACCCAGTACTTC. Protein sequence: CASRGTGAGETQYF.